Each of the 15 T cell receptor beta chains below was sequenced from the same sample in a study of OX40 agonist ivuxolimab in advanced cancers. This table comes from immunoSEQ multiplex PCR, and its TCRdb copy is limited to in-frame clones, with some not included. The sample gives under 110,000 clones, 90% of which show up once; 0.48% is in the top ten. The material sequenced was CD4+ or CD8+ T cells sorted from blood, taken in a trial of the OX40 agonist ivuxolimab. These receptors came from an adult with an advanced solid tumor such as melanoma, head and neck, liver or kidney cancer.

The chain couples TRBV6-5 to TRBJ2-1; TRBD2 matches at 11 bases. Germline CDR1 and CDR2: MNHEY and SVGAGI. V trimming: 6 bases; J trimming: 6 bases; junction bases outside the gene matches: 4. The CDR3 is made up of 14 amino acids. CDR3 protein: CASRPLAGGNEQFF. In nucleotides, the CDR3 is TGTGCCAGCAGACCTCTAGCGGGGGGCAATGAGCAGTTCTTC.

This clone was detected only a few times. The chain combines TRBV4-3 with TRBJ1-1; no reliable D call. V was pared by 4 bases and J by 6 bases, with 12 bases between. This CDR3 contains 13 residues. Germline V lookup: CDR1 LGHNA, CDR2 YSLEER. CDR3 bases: TGCGCCAGCAGCCGGACCGGGAGCGCTGAAGCTTTCTTT. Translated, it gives CASSRTGSAEAFF.

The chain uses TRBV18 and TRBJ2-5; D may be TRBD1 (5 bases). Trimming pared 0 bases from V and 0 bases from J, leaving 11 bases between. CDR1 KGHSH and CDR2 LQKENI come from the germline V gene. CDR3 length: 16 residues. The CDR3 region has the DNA TGTGCCAGCTCACCACCGACAGTCCGGTACCAAGAGACCCAGTACTTC. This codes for CASSPPTVRYQETQYF.

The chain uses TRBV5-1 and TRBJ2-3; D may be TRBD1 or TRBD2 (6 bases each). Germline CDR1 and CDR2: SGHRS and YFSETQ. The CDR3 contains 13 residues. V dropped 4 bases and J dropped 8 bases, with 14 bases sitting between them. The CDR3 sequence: CASSTVGGGTQYF. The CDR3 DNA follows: TGCGCCAGCAGCACTGTGGGGGGCGGTACGCAGTATTTT.

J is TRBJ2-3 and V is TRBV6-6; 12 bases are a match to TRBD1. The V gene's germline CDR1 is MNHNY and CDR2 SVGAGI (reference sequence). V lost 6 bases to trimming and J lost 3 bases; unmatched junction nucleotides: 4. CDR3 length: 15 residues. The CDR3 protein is CASRPGQGATDTQYF. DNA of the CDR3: TGTGCCAGCAGGCCGGGACAGGGGGCGACAGATACGCAGTATTTT.

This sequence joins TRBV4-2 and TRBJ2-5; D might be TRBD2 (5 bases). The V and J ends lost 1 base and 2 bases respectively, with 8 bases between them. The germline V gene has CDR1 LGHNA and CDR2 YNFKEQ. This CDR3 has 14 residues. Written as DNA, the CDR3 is TGTGCCAGCAGCCAAGGGACTCTGCAAGAGACCCAGTACTTC. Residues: CASSQGTLQETQYF.

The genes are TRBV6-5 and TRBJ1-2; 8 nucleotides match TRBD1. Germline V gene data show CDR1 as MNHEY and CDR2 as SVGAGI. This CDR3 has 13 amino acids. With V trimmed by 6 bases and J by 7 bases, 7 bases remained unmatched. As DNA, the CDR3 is TGTGCCAGCAGAAACGACAGGGGATCTGGCTACACCTTC. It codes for CASRNDRGSGYTF.

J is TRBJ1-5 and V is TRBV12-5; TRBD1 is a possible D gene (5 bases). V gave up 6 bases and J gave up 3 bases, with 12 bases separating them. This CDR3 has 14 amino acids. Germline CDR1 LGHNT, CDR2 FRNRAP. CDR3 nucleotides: TGTGCTAGTGGCCTGGGGGGTTTCAATCAGCCCCAGCATTTT. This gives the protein CASGLGGFNQPQHF.

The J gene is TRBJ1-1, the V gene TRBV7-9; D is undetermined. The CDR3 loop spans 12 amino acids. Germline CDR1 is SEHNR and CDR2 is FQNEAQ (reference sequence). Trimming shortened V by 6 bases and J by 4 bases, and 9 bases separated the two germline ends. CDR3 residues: CASRSQGTEAFF. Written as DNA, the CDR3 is TGTGCCAGCAGGTCGCAAGGCACTGAAGCTTTCTTT.

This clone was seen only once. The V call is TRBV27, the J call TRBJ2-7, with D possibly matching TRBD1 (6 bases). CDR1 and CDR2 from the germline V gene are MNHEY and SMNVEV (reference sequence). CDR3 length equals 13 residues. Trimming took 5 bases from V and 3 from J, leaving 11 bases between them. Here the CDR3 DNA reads TGTGCCAGCAGTCAACAGGGTAACTACGAGCAGTACTTC. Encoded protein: CASSQQGNYEQYF.

The CDR3 loop reads CASSLDGGPSNQPQHF. For the CDR3, the DNA is TGCGCCAGCAGCTTGGACGGGGGGCCTAGCAATCAGCCCCAGCATTTT. V is TRBV5-1 and J is TRBJ1-5; the D gene is possibly TRBD1 (6 bases). Germline V gene data show CDR1 as SGHRS and CDR2 as YFSETQ. CDR3 size: 16 residues. Deletions cut 0 bases from V and 0 bases from J, with 10 bases between.

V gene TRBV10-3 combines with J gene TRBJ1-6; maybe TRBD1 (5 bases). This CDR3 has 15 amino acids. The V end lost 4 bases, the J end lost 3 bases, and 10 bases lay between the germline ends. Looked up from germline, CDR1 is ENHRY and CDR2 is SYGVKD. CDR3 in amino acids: CAISGGEFYNSPLHF. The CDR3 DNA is TGTGCCATCAGTGGGGGGGAATTCTATAATTCACCCCTCCACTTT.

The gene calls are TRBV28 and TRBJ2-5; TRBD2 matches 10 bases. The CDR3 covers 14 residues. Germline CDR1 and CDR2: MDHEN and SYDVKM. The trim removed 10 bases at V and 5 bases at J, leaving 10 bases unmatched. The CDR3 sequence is CATDSGGAGETQYF. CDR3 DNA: TGTGCCACGGACAGCGGGGGGGCCGGGGAGACCCAGTACTTC.

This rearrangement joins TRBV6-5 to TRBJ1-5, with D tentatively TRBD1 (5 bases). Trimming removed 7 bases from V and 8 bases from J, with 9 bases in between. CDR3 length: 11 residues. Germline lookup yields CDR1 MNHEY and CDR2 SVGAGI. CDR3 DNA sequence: TGTGCCAGCATGGACAAGGAGCCCCAGCATTTT. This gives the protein CASMDKEPQHF.

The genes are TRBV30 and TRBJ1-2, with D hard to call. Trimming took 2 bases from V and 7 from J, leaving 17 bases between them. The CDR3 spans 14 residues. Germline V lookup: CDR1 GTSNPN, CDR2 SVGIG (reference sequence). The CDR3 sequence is CAWSPMTGGSGYTF. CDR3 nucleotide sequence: TGTGCCTGGAGTCCGATGACGGGAGGCAGTGGCTACACCTTC.